Presented here are 18 T cell receptor beta chains from one specimen sequenced in a study of cytotoxic CD8 clonotypes in ibrutinib-treated CLL. Assay used: immunoSEQ multiplex PCR; TCRdb lists only in-frame clones, some missing. The sample yields under 300,000 clones, roughly 76% seen once. The sequencing here drew on PBMCs, taken at disease progression, from a patient treated with ibrutinib. These receptors originate from a human donor with chronic lymphocytic leukemia.

The gene calls are TRBV18 and TRBJ2-6; weak D call: TRBD2 (6 bases). Germline values: CDR1 KGHSH, CDR2 LQKENI. The CDR3 runs to 16 residues. Trimming removed 2 bases from V and 0 bases from J, with 8 bases in between. CDR3 loop: CASSPSGVSGANVLTF. As DNA, the CDR3 is TGTGCCAGCTCACCATCGGGAGTCTCTGGGGCCAACGTCCTGACTTTC.

V is TRBV5-1 and J is TRBJ2-6, with 12 bases matching TRBD1. The V segment lost 4 bases and the J segment 2 bases; nucleotides outside the gene matches: 10. The length of the CDR3 is 19 residues. The germline gives CDR1 SGHRS, CDR2 YFSETQ. CDR3 sequence: CASSPRPGQGAPGANVLTF. Written as DNA, the CDR3 is TGCGCCAGCAGCCCGAGACCGGGACAGGGGGCGCCTGGGGCCAACGTCCTGACTTTC.

This chain joins TRBV5-1 and TRBJ1-2; D might be TRBD1 (6 bases). Germline V gene sequence: CDR1 SGHRS, CDR2 YFSETQ. Deletions cut 0 bases from V and 4 bases from J, with 13 bases between. There are 15 residues in the CDR3. CDR3 sequence (DNA): TGCGCCAGCAGCTTGGCAGGGGTTAATGCCTATGGCTACACCTTC. Its translation: CASSLAGVNAYGYTF.

The chain couples TRBV5-4 to TRBJ2-1; the match to TRBD1 covers 7 bases. Germline assignment: CDR1 SGHNT and CDR2 YYREEE (reference sequence). V gave up 3 bases and J gave up 5 bases; unmatched junction bases: 8. The CDR3 contains 15 residues. The CDR3 reads CASSSPRGRDNEQFF. CDR3 nucleotide sequence: TGTGCCAGCAGCTCCCCCAGGGGGAGAGACAATGAGCAGTTCTTC.

This clone was observed a single time. This chain connects TRBV19 to TRBJ2-2, with D unresolved. V lost 6 bases and J lost 0, with 5 bases in between. The CDR3 loop spans 13 amino acids. In germline, CDR1 is LNHDA, CDR2 SQIVND (reference sequence). The CDR3 bases are TGTGCCAGTAGCCCCGCGAACACCGGGGAGCTGTTTTTT. Translation: CASSPANTGELFF. Complete variable domain (other parts from reference TRBV19 and TRBJ2-2): DGGITQSPKYLFRKEGQNVTLSCEQNLNHDAMYWYRQDPGQGLRLIYYSQIVNDFQKGDIAEGYSVSREKKESFPLTVTSAQKNPTAFYLCASSPANTGELFFGEGSRLTVL.

This rearrangement joins TRBV29-1 to TRBJ2-7, with D uncertain. The length of the CDR3 is 14 residues. Germline V gene sequence: CDR1 SQVTM, CDR2 ANQGSEA. V was shortened by 3 bases and J by 2 bases, with 14 bases between the two germline ends. The CDR3 is CSVEGEADTYEQYF. DNA of the CDR3: TGCAGCGTTGAGGGTGAGGCGGATACCTACGAGCAGTACTTC.

This chain uses TRBV2 with TRBJ1-2; D unresolved. CDR1 and CDR2 (germline): SNHLY, FYNNEI. The CDR3 consists of 15 residues. Trimming took 0 bases from V and 6 from J, leaving 14 bases between them. CDR3 nucleotide sequence: TGTGCCAGCAGTGAAGCCGGCGGCCGGGTACATGGCTACACCTTC. The encoded protein is CASSEAGGRVHGYTF. Drawing the rest from reference TRBV2 and TRBJ1-2, the complete variable domain is EPEVTQTPSHQVTQMGQEVILRCVPISNHLYFYWYRQILGQKVEFLVSFYNNEISEKSEIFDDQFSVERPDGSNFTLKIRSTKLEDSAMYFCASSEAGGRVHGYTFGSGTRLTVV.

The J gene is TRBJ2-1, the V gene TRBV5-6; 13 bases match TRBD2. This CDR3 region has 16 residues. Germline V gene data show CDR1 as SGHDT and CDR2 as YYEEEE. The trim removed 4 bases at V and 3 bases at J, leaving 4 bases unmatched. This chain's CDR3 is CASSPRLAGGYNEQFF. CDR3 nucleotide sequence: TGTGCCAGCAGCCCTCGACTAGCGGGGGGCTACAATGAGCAGTTCTTC.

The genes are TRBV7-9 and TRBJ2-7, with D possibly TRBD2 on 5 matching bases. CDR1 is SEHNR, CDR2 FQNEAQ, per germline (reference sequence). Trimming left V 0 bases short and J 3 bases short, with 9 bases between. This CDR3 region has 14 residues. The CDR3 loop is CASSLAGSGYEQYF. The CDR3 DNA is TGTGCCAGCAGCTTAGCAGGGAGTGGCTACGAGCAGTACTTC.

This chain links TRBV30 with TRBJ1-2, with unresolved D. In germline, CDR1 is GTSNPN, CDR2 SVGIG (reference sequence). CDR3 length equals 14 residues. The V end was cut by 0 bases, the J end by 6 bases, with 14 bases between. The chain's CDR3 is CAWSVPVSDDGYTF. The DNA of the CDR3 is TGTGCCTGGAGTGTACCTGTGTCGGATGATGGCTACACCTTC. The full variable domain, in which reference TRBV30 and TRBJ1-2 provide the parts outside the CDR3, is SQTIHQWPATLVQPVGSPLSLECTVEGTSNPNLYWYRQAAGRGLQLLFYSVGIGQISSEVPQNLSASRPQDRQFILSSKKLLLSDSGFYLCAWSVPVSDDGYTFGSGTRLTVV.

The chain joins TRBV5-6 to TRBJ1-6; no definite D call. This CDR3 spans 17 amino acids. Germline V gene data show CDR1 as SGHDT and CDR2 as YYEEEE. V shed 4 bases and J shed 0 bases, with 14 bases lying between them. CDR3 DNA: TGTGCCAGCAGCGTCGGACTCCTGAGCTCCTATAATTCACCCCTCCACTTT. This translates into CASSVGLLSSYNSPLHF.

The chain combines TRBV6-6 with TRBJ1-4; no clear D gene. This CDR3 is 16 amino acids long. CDR1 and CDR2 (germline): MNHNY, SVGAGI (reference sequence). V was trimmed by 0 bases and J by 7 bases, leaving 15 bases between them. CDR3 sequence reads: CASSYSKWQDAEKLFF. DNA of the CDR3: TGTGCCAGCAGTTACTCGAAATGGCAGGACGCTGAAAAACTGTTTTTT.

The chain is built from TRBV6-4 and TRBJ2-1; 10 bases are shared with TRBD2. Germline CDR1 reads MRHNA; CDR2 reads SNTAGT. This CDR3 comprises 18 residues. The junction had 9 bases not matched to a gene; V was cut back by 3 bases and J by 1 base. The CDR3 DNA reads as TGTGCCAGCAGTGAGGGACTAGCGCCCATAAAGTCCTACAATGAGCAGTTCTTC. Translating it yields CASSEGLAPIKSYNEQFF.

J is TRBJ2-3 and V is TRBV18, with 8 positions matching TRBD1. Germline values: CDR1 KGHSH, CDR2 LQKENI. J was trimmed by 0 bases and V by 3 bases; bases with no gene match: 5. The CDR3 contains 16 residues. CDR3 in DNA: TGTGCCAGCTCACCTTACCGGGACAGGAGCACAGATACGCAGTATTTT. Amino acids: CASSPYRDRSTDTQYF.

The rearrangement uses TRBV9 and TRBJ2-7, with 7 nucleotides matching TRBD2. CDR1 is SGDLS and CDR2 is YYNGEE in the germline V gene. V lost 0 bases to trimming and J lost 3 bases; unmatched junction nucleotides: 3. The CDR3 spans 14 residues. CDR3 sequence: CASSVVASGYEQYF. The CDR3 bases are TGTGCCAGCAGCGTAGTTGCTAGCGGCTACGAGCAGTACTTC.

The V gene is TRBV6-1, the J gene TRBJ1-2, with TRBD1 identical over 9 bases. After removal of 6 bases from V and 1 base from J, the junction contained 6 bases not matched to a gene. In germline, CDR1 is MNHNS, CDR2 SASEGT. CDR3 length: 15 residues. The CDR3 sequence: CASRQTGGGNYGYTF. The DNA for the CDR3 is TGTGCCAGCAGACAGACAGGGGGAGGTAACTATGGCTACACCTTC.

J is TRBJ2-2 and V is TRBV14, with TRBD1 matching 8 bases. The length of the CDR3 is 15 residues. Looked up from germline, CDR1 is SGHDN and CDR2 is FVKESK. Losses at the gene ends were 3 bases for V and 6 bases for J; bases not matched to a gene: 6. In DNA form, the CDR3 reads TGTGCCAGCAGCCAGCCTGGACAGGGAGCCGGGGAGCTGTTTTTT. Amino acid sequence: CASSQPGQGAGELFF. The full variable domain, completed using reference TRBV14 and TRBJ2-2, is EAGVTQFPSHSVIEKGQTVTLRCDPISGHDNLYWYRRVMGKEIKFLLHFVKESKQDESGMPNNRFLAERTGGTYSTLKVQPAELEDSGVYFCASSQPGQGAGELFFGEGSRLTVL.

This clone was seen more than once but under ten times. The chain carries TRBV5-8 and TRBJ2-7; D is perhaps TRBD2 (7 bases). The CDR3 loop spans 12 amino acids. The V end lost 4 bases, the J end lost 4 bases, and 9 bases lay between the germline ends. Per germline, CDR1 SGHTS and CDR2 YDEGEE. CDR3 in amino acids: CASSGGAYEQYF. Written as DNA, the CDR3 is TGTGCCAGCAGCGGGGGGGCGTACGAGCAGTACTTC.